These 26 T cell receptor beta chains came from one sample sequenced in a study of T cell repertoires in cytomegalovirus infection. For these receptors, no antigen is known. MiXCR was run by TCRdb on the reads, yielding one entry per CDR3 protein. This table has more than 85,000 distinct CDR3 sequences, around 31% appearing once. The input for sequencing was CD8+ T cells from cultured PBMCs, taken from culture after CMV antigen stimulation. The receptors shown here come from a human donor in good health (CMV status not recorded). Some clones in this sample may be carry-over from other donors' samples.

The J gene is TRBJ2-7, the V gene TRBV2; 8 bases are shared with TRBD1. Germline assignment: CDR1 SNHLY and CDR2 FYNNEI. The ends lost 10 bases at V and 4 bases at J; junction bases unmatched: 12. There are 14 residues in the CDR3. The CDR3 sequence: CATHQGAQDYEQYF. CDR3 DNA: TGTGCCACCCACCAGGGGGCCCAGGATTACGAGCAGTACTTC.

This clonotype has a handful of counts. V is TRBV19 and J is TRBJ2-7, with 10 positions matching TRBD1. CDR1 and CDR2 (germline): LNHDA, SQIVND (reference sequence). The CDR3 totals 14 residues. V lost 6 bases and J lost 2; bases outside the gene matches: 4. The CDR3 nucleotides read TGTGCCAGTAGCGCCGGGACAGGGGCCTACGAGCAGTACTTC. Protein: CASSAGTGAYEQYF.

The table lists this clonotype with a few counts. V gene TRBV11-2 combines with J gene TRBJ2-3, with 15 bases identical to TRBD2. This CDR3 is 20 amino acids long. The germline V gene encodes CDR1 SGHAT and CDR2 FQNNGV. V lost 4 bases, J lost 0 bases, and 11 bases stayed unmatched. The CDR3 coding sequence is TGTGCCAGCAGCTCCCTTCGGGGACTAGCGGGGGGCTATAGCACAGATACGCAGTATTTT. This encodes CASSSLRGLAGGYSTDTQYF.

The chain carries TRBV20-1 and TRBJ2-1, with D perhaps TRBD2 (5 bases). Germline loops: CDR1 DFQATT, CDR2 SNEGSKA (reference sequence). The CDR3 spans 14 residues. V lost 2 bases and J lost 3, with 11 bases in between. The CDR3 sequence: CSARSLGGYNEQFF. The DNA of the CDR3 is TGCAGTGCTAGAAGTCTAGGAGGCTACAATGAGCAGTTCTTC.

This clonotype was detected ten times or more. The chain is built from TRBV29-1 and TRBJ1-5; possible D gene TRBD1, 6 bases. Trimming left V 4 bases short and J 6 bases short, with 16 bases between. The CDR3 is 14 residues long. Germline values: CDR1 SQVTM, CDR2 ANQGSEA. CDR3 loop: CSVGGQGSGQPQHF. CDR3 nucleotide sequence: TGCAGCGTTGGGGGGCAGGGGTCTGGTCAGCCCCAGCATTTT.

Only one count was recorded for this clonotype. The CDR3 does not close with the conserved phenylalanine or tryptophan, likely indicating a read error. V and J are TRBV7-6 and TRBJ2-3, with D perhaps matching TRBD1 (5 bases). Germline assignment: CDR1 SGHVS and CDR2 FNYEAQ. Trimming left V 5 bases short and J 0 bases short, with 9 bases between. The CDR3 contains 14 residues. As DNA, the CDR3 is TGTGCCAGCAGCCAAACAGGTAGCACAGATACGCAGTATCTT. This translates into CASSQTGSTDTQYL.

The CDR3: CASSPQGYYGYTF. The CDR3 nucleotides read TGTGCCAGCAGCCCACAGGGATACTATGGCTACACCTTC. The chain has TRBV7-8 and TRBJ1-2; a possible D gene is TRBD1 (6 bases). The CDR3 runs 13 residues. Per germline, CDR1 SGHVS and CDR2 FQNEAQ. With 5 bases removed from V and 3 bases from J, the gap between germline ends came to 10 bases.

This chain connects TRBV2 to TRBJ2-1; 9 nucleotides match TRBD2. This CDR3 contains 15 residues. The V gene end was trimmed by 8 bases and the J gene end by 7 bases; junction bases not matched to a gene: 12. Germline values: CDR1 SNHLY, CDR2 FYNNEI. This CDR3 reads CASSGRGGLTNEQFF. DNA of the CDR3: TGTGCCAGCTCGGGGCGGGGGGGCCTTACAAATGAGCAGTTCTTC.

The V gene is TRBV7-6, the J gene TRBJ1-1, with 9 bases aligning to TRBD1. Germline values: CDR1 SGHVS, CDR2 FNYEAQ. This CDR3 has 16 residues. V lost 5 bases, J lost 1 base, and 8 bases stayed unmatched. The CDR3 loop is CASSTEGQGKNTEAFF. In DNA, the CDR3 is TGTGCCAGCAGCACAGAGGGACAGGGTAAGAACACTGAAGCTTTCTTT.

The table lists this clonotype with many counts. DNA for the CDR3: TGTGCCAGCAGCGCAACACAGGGTTTGAACACTGAAGCTTTCTTT. This translates into CASSATQGLNTEAFF. The V and J genes are TRBV7-9 and TRBJ1-1, with D possibly TRBD1 on 6 matching bases. Looked up from germline, CDR1 is SEHNR and CDR2 is FQNEAQ (reference sequence). The CDR3 has 15 amino acids. The V end lost 5 bases, the J end lost 0 bases, and 13 bases lay between the germline ends.

The V gene is TRBV2, the J gene TRBJ2-4; D is perhaps TRBD1 (5 bases). V was shortened by 6 bases and J by 5 bases, with 20 bases between the two germline ends. Germline CDR1 is SNHLY and CDR2 is FYNNEI. The CDR3 contains 16 residues. The CDR3 DNA reads TGTGCCAGCAGCGACTCCCTATGGACAACGGAAAACATTCAGTACTTC. This gives the protein CASSDSLWTTENIQYF.

The chain couples TRBV5-4 to TRBJ2-2, with D unclear. The V and J ends lost 4 bases and 2 bases respectively, with 9 bases between them. Germline V CDR1 and CDR2: SGHNT, YYREEE (reference sequence). There are 14 residues in the CDR3. CDR3 sequence (DNA): TGTGCCAGCAGCATTTATTTTAACACCGGGGAGCTGTTTTTT. This translates into CASSIYFNTGELFF.

This clonotype has a count of ten or more. CDR3 protein: CASSMLIGGEGETQYF. In DNA, the CDR3 is TGTGCCAGTAGTATGCTTATAGGGGGGGAAGGAGAGACCCAGTACTTC. This chain joins TRBV19 and TRBJ2-5; weak D call: TRBD2 (7 bases). Germline assignment: CDR1 LNHDA and CDR2 SQIVND (reference sequence). This CDR3 region has 16 residues. Trimming took off 3 bases at V and 4 bases at J, with 18 bases between the two ends. The variable domain in full, with the rest retrieved from reference TRBV19 and TRBJ2-5, is DGGITQSPKYLFRKEGQNVTLSCEQNLNHDAMYWYRQDPGQGLRLIYYSQIVNDFQKGDIAEGYSVSREKKESFPLTVTSAQKNPTAFYLCASSMLIGGEGETQYFGPGTRLLVL.

This clonotype has more than one count but fewer than ten. The chain couples TRBV11-2 to TRBJ2-2, with 8 bases that match TRBD1. This CDR3 has 15 residues. J lost 6 bases, V lost 2 bases, and 5 bases had no gene match. Germline V gene sequence: CDR1 SGHAT, CDR2 FQNNGV. As DNA, the CDR3 is TGTGCCAGCAGCTTAAACCCGACAGGGGCCGGGGAGCTGTTTTTT. Its translation: CASSLNPTGAGELFF.

CDR3 sequence: CASSSLQDQFDEQYF. As DNA, the CDR3 is TGTGCCAGCAGTTCCCTACAGGACCAGTTTGACGAGCAGTACTTC. This chain links TRBV12-3 or TRBV12-4 with TRBJ2-7, with a possible D match to TRBD1 (5 bases). Trimming pared 4 bases from V and 5 bases from J, leaving 18 bases between. The CDR3 consists of 15 residues.

This chain uses TRBV14 with TRBJ2-5; 7 bases are a match to TRBD2. The CDR3 is made up of 14 amino acids. Germline V gene data show CDR1 as SGHDN and CDR2 as FVKESK. V lost 5 bases and J lost 0; bases outside the gene matches: 3. CDR3 nucleotides: TGTGCCAGCAGCTGGGACTACAACCAAGAGACCCAGTACTTC. Translated, it gives CASSWDYNQETQYF. The variable domain in full, completed from reference TRBV14 and TRBJ2-5, reads EAGVTQFPSHSVIEKGQTVTLRCDPISGHDNLYWYRRVMGKEIKFLLHFVKESKQDESGMPNNRFLAERTGGTYSTLKVQPAELEDSGVYFCASSWDYNQETQYFGPGTRLLVL.

The genes are TRBV29-1 and TRBJ2-7; perhaps D is TRBD1 or TRBD2 (5 bases each). Germline V gives CDR1 SQVTM, CDR2 ANQGSEA. The germline V and J ends were trimmed by 4 bases and 2 bases, with 9 bases remaining between them. This CDR3 has 12 residues. This CDR3 is CSVGGSTYEQYF. CDR3 sequence (DNA): TGCAGCGTTGGGGGGTCTACCTACGAGCAGTACTTC.

The chain employs TRBV12-3 or TRBV12-4 and TRBJ1-5; 9 nucleotides align to TRBD1. This CDR3 comprises 15 residues. The V segment lost 4 bases and the J segment 6 bases; nucleotides outside the gene matches: 7. The DNA for the CDR3 is TGTGCCAGCAGTTCCGGGACAGGGTTATTTCAGCCCCAGCATTTT. Translated, it gives CASSSGTGLFQPQHF.

The chain carries TRBV9 and TRBJ1-1; D unclear. V shed 3 bases and J shed 2 bases, with 14 bases lying between them. CDR3 length: 15 residues. Germline CDR1 SGDLS, CDR2 YYNGEE. The CDR3: CASSAYMRDNTEAFF. Written as DNA, the CDR3 is TGTGCCAGCAGCGCCTACATGAGGGATAACACTGAAGCTTTCTTT.

This clonotype was picked up a small number of times. The chain links TRBV7-9 to TRBJ2-3; D unresolved. V was trimmed by 3 bases and J by 0 bases, leaving 10 bases between them. Germline V gene sequence: CDR1 SEHNR, CDR2 FQNEAQ (reference sequence). The CDR3 covers 15 residues. CDR3 in amino acids: CASSFGRNSTDTQYF. The CDR3 DNA reads TGTGCCAGCAGCTTCGGCAGGAACAGCACAGATACGCAGTATTTT.

This clonotype was seen a handful of times. The chain links TRBV6-5 to TRBJ1-1, with 9 nucleotides matching TRBD1. Trimming cost V 5 bases and J 4 bases; bases outside gene matches: 5. There are 14 residues in the CDR3. Germline V lookup: CDR1 MNHEY, CDR2 SVGAGI. This CDR3 reads CASSITGGGTEAFF. In DNA, the CDR3 is TGTGCCAGCAGTATAACAGGGGGCGGCACTGAAGCTTTCTTT.

The rearrangement joins TRBV7-9 to TRBJ2-1, with a weak D call TRBD2 (5 bases). Germline V gene lookup returns CDR1 SEHNR and CDR2 FQNEAQ (reference sequence). V was pared by 5 bases and J by 6 bases, with 11 bases between. This CDR3 is built from 13 residues. CDR3 loop: CASSPDGINEQFF. CDR3 DNA sequence: TGTGCCAGCAGCCCGGACGGGATCAATGAGCAGTTCTTC.

The CDR3 region has the DNA TGTGCCAGCACCATTGAGACAGGGGGCACTGAAGCTTTCTTT. This translates into CASTIETGGTEAFF. The chain couples TRBV7-9 to TRBJ1-1; the match to TRBD1 covers 9 bases. This CDR3 contains 14 residues. V shed 7 bases and J 4 bases; nucleotides not matched to a gene: 7. Germline-derived CDR1 and CDR2 are SEHNR and FQNEAQ (reference sequence).

This clonotype was counted ten times or more. The chain combines TRBV28 with TRBJ2-7; D is perhaps TRBD2 (6 bases). CDR3 length: 12 residues. Germline V lookup: CDR1 MDHEN, CDR2 SYDVKM. V lost 5 bases and J 9 bases, leaving 14 bases between the germline ends. CDR3 nucleotide sequence: TGTGCCAGCAGTCCGGGGGTTGAGGTGCAGTACTTC. Its translation is CASSPGVEVQYF.

This clonotype appeared a few times. J is TRBJ1-1 and V is TRBV12-3 or TRBV12-4; TRBD1 agrees at 10 bases. The J segment lost 3 bases and the V segment lost 4 bases, leaving 2 bases of the junction unmatched. This CDR3 region has 14 residues. The CDR3, as DNA: TGTGCCAGCAGTTCGGGACAGGGGTACACTGAAGCTTTCTTT. Translated: CASSSGQGYTEAFF.

This clonotype has at least ten counts. The genes are TRBV7-2 and TRBJ2-7; 11 bases match TRBD2. The CDR3 loop spans 13 amino acids. CDR1 is SGHTA and CDR2 is FQGNSA in the germline V gene. With V trimmed by 5 bases and J by 4 bases, 1 base remained unmatched. DNA for the CDR3: TGTGCCAGCAGCCCTAGCGGGGGGTACGAGCAGTACTTC. Translation gives CASSPSGGYEQYF.